This TCR beta chain was retrieved from a study of cytomegalovirus exposure and HLA in healthy donors. The PCR had 60 Vbeta and 13 Jbeta primers. Profiling relied on immunoSEQ multiplex PCR, and the TCRdb table lists in-frame clones only, not all of them. The data contain some 150,000 clones, about 80% of them singletons. A few counts support this clone. The V gene's germline CDR1 is MNHNS and CDR2 SASEGT. The junction had 15 bases not matched to a gene; V was cut back by 4 bases and J by 6 bases. The CDR3 has 19 amino acids. The donors, nominally healthy at sampling, likely had unrecorded immune exposures.

This TCR was sampled from a man aged 30 to 39 in good health and CMV-seropositive. The chain links TRBV6-1 to TRBJ1-6, with TRBD1 matching 10 bases. The specimen sequenced was PBMCs. This CDR3 is CASSGPGQGGTELNSPLHF. CDR3 DNA: TGTGCCAGCAGTGGTCCAGGACAGGGGGGGACCGAACTTAATTCACCCCTCCACTTT.